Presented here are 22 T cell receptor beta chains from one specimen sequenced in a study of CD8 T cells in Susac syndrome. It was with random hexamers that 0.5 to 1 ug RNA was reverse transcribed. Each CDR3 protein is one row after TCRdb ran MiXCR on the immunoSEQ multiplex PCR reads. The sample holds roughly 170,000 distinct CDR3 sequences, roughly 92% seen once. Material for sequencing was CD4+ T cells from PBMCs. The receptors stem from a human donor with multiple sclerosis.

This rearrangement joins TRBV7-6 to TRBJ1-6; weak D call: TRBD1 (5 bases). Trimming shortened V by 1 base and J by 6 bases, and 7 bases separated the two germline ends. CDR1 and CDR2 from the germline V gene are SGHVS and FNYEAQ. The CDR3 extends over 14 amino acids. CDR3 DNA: TGTGCCAGCAGCTTAGGGAGGGGTAATTCACCCCTCCACTTT. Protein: CASSLGRGNSPLHF.

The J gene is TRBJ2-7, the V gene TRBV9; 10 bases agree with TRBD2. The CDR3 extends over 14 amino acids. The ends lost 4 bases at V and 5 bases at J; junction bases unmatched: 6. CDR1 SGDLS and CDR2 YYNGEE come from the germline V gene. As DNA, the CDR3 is TGTGCCAGCAGCCCCAGCGGGAGGGACGACGAGCAGTACTTC. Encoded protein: CASSPSGRDDEQYF.

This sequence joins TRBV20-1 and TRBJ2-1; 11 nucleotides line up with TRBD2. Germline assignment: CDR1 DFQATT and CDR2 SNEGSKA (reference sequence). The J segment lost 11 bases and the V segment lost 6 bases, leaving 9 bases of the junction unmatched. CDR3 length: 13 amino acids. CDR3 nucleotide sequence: TGCAGTGCGGAAGAGAAGACTAGCGGGAAGCAGTTCTTC. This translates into CSAEEKTSGKQFF.

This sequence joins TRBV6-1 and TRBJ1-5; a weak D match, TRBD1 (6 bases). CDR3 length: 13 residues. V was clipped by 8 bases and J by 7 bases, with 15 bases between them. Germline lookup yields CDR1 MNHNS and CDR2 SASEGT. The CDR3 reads CASGLQGTQPQHF. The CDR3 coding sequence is TGTGCCAGCGGCCTACAGGGAACCCAGCCCCAGCATTTT.

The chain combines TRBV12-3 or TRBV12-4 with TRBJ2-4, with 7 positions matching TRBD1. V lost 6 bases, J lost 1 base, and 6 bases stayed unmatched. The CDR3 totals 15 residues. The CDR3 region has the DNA TGTGCCAGCAGACAACAGGGGATGGCCAAAAACATTCAGTACTTC. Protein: CASRQQGMAKNIQYF.

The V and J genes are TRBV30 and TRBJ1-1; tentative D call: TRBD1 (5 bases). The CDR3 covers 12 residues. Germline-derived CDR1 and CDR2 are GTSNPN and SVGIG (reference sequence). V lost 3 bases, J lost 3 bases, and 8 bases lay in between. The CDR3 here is CAWSGGDTEAFF. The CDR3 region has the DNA TGTGCCTGGAGCGGGGGGGACACTGAAGCTTTCTTT.

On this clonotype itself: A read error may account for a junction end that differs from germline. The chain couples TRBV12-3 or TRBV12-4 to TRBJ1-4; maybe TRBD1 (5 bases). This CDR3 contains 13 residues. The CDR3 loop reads CASSSTGAEILFF. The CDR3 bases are TGTGCCAGCAGTTCCACAGGAGCCGAAATACTGTTTTTT.

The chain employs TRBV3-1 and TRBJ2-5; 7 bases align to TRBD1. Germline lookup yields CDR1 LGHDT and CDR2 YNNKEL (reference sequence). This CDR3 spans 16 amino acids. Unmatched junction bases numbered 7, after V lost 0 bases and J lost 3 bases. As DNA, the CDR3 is TGTGCCAGCAGCCAAGATCCAGCGGACAGGAAAGAGACCCAGTACTTC. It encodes CASSQDPADRKETQYF.

CDR3 coding DNA: TGTGCCACCAGTCCTGGCTGGGACGGCGAGTACAATGAGCAGTTCTTC. It codes for CATSPGWDGEYNEQFF. The V gene is TRBV24-1, the J gene TRBJ2-1; D assignment may be TRBD1 or TRBD2 (5 bases each). The CDR3 sequence is 16 residues long. V was trimmed by 6 bases and J by 4 bases, leaving 18 bases between them. Germline lookup yields CDR1 KGHDR and CDR2 SFDVKD.

This chain's CDR3 is CSARRQVNTEAFF. The CDR3 DNA follows: TGCAGTGCTAGACGGCAGGTCAACACTGAAGCTTTCTTT. J is TRBJ1-1 and V is TRBV20-1; no clear D. Germline V gene sequence: CDR1 DFQATT, CDR2 SNEGSKA (reference sequence). V was clipped by 2 bases and J by 2 bases, with 9 bases between them. The CDR3 is made up of 13 amino acids.

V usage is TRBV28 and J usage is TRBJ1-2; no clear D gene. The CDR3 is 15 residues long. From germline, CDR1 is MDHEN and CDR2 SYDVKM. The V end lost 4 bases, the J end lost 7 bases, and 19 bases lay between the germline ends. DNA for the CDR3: TGTGCCAGCAGTTCAGAATCGACTGGTCGCGGTGGCTACACCTTC. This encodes CASSSESTGRGGYTF.

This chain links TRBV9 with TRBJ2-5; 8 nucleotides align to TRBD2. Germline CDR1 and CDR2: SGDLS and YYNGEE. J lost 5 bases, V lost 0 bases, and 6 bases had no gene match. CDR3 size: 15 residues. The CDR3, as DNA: TGTGCCAGCAGCGTAGCAGCGGGAGTAAAGGAGACCCAGTACTTC. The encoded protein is CASSVAAGVKETQYF.

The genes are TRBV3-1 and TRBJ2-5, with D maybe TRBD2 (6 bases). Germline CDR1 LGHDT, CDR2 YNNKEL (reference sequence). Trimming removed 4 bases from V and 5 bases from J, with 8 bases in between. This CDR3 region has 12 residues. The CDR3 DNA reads TGTGCCAGCAGCCGTCTAGCGGAGACCCAGTACTTC. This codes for CASSRLAETQYF.

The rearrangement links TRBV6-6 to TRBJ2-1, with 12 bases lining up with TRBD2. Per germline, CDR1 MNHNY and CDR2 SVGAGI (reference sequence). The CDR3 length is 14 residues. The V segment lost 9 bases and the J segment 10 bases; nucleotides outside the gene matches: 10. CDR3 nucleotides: TGTGCCAGTAGCGGGACTAGCGGGCGGGGCGAGCAGTTCTTC. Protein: CASSGTSGRGEQFF.

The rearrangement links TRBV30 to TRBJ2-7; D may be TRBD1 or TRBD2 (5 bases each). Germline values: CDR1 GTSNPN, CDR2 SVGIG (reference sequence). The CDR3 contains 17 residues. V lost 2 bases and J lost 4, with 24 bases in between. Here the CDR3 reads CAWSRGPVGAATYEQYF. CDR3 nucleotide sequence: TGTGCCTGGAGTCGGGGCCCTGTTGGGGCTGCTACTTACGAGCAGTACTTC. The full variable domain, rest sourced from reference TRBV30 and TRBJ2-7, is SQTIHQWPATLVQPVGSPLSLECTVEGTSNPNLYWYRQAAGRGLQLLFYSVGIGQISSEVPQNLSASRPQDRQFILSSKKLLLSDSGFYLCAWSRGPVGAATYEQYFGPGTRLTVT.

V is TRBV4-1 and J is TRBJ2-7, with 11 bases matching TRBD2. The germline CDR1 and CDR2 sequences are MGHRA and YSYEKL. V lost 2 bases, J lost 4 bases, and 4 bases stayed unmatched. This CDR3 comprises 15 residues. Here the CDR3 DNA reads TGCGCCAGCAGCCAAAGAGGGACTAGCGGTTACGAGCAGTACTTC. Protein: CASSQRGTSGYEQYF.

The CDR3 is CASSRSGTEGSYEQYF. CDR3 in DNA: TGTGCCAGCAGCAGGTCAGGGACGGAGGGGTCCTACGAGCAGTACTTC. J is TRBJ2-7 and V is TRBV7-2, with a possible D match to TRBD2 (6 bases). From germline, CDR1 is SGHTA and CDR2 FQGNSA. V lost 5 bases and J lost 1, with 18 bases in between. The CDR3 sequence is 16 residues long.

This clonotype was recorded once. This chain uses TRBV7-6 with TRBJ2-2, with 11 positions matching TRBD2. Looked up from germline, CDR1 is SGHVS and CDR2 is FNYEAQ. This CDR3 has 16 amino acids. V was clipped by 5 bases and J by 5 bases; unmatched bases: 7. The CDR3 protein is CASSQGTSGITGELFF. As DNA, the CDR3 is TGTGCCAGCAGCCAAGGGACTAGCGGAATTACCGGGGAGCTGTTTTTT.

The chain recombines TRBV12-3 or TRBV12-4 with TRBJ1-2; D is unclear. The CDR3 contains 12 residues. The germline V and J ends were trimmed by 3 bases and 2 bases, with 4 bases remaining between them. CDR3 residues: CASSFGNYGYTF. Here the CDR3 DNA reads TGTGCCAGCAGTTTCGGCAACTATGGCTACACCTTC.

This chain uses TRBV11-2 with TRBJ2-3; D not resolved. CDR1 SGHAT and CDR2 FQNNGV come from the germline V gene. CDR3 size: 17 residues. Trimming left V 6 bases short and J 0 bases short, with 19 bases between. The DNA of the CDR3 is TGTGCCAGCAGTTGGGGTCAGGCGGTGTGGAGCACAGATACGCAGTATTTT. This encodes CASSWGQAVWSTDTQYF.

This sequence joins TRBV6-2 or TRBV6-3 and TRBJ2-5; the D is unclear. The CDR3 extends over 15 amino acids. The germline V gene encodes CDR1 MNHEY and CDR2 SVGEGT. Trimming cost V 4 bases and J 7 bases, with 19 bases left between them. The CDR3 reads CASSSTNPRSGTQYF. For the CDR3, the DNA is TGTGCCAGCAGTTCCACCAACCCTCGTAGTGGGACCCAGTACTTC.

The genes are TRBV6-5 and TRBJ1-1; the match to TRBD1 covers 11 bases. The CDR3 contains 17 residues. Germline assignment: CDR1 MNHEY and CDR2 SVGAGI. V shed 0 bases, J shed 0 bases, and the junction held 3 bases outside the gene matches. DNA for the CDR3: TGTGCCAGCAGTTACTCGCGGACAGGGGGCCTGAACACTGAAGCTTTCTTT. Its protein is CASSYSRTGGLNTEAFF.